This record looks at one T cell receptor beta chain sequence and its context. Here immunoSEQ multiplex PCR was the method, and the copy in TCRdb shows in-frame clones only, minus some. The sample holds tens of thousands of clones; roughly four fifths are singletons and the top ten take 4% to 5%. The sample belongs to a study of OX40 agonist ivuxolimab in advanced cancers. The source is an adult with an advanced solid tumor such as melanoma, head and neck, liver or kidney cancer. The starting material was CD4+ or CD8+ T cells sorted from blood, obtained in a trial of the OX40 agonist ivuxolimab.

The CDR3 loop is CASSFRGLNTEAFF. The CDR3 nucleotides are TGCGCCAGCAGCTTCCGGGGACTGAACACTGAAGCTTTCTTT. The genes are TRBV5-1 and TRBJ1-1, with a tentative D call TRBD1 (5 bases). This CDR3 contains 14 residues. V lost 2 bases and J 0 bases, leaving 8 bases between the germline ends. Germline CDR1 reads SGHRS; CDR2 reads YFSETQ.